The subject of this entry is one TCR beta chain. No antigen is known for it. Assay: immunoSEQ multiplex PCR; the TCRdb copy retains only in-frame clones and omits some. The profile shows roughly 200,000 clones, roughly nine tenths of them singletons. This CDR3 contains 15 residues. CDR1 and CDR2 from the germline V gene are SEHNR and FQNEAQ (reference sequence). Trimming at V came to 3 bases and at J to 5 bases, leaving 8 bases not matched to a gene. The sample is drawn from a study of T cell responses to AZD1222 COVID-19 vaccine. Study-wide results and caveats: The donors showed a predominance of white British ancestry and of females, with possible underestimation of clonal diversity. Of spike-specific TCRs, nearly half reportedly target regions left unmutated in variants.

The sequence came from an adult who received the AZD1222 COVID-19 vaccine. V gene TRBV7-9 combines with J gene TRBJ1-1, with 8 bases aligning to TRBD1. Sequenced material: peripheral blood, taken 28 days after the second AZD1222 dose. The CDR3 bases are TGTGCCAGCAGCTTCCGACAGGGGAGGGGAACTGAAGCTTTCTTT. It translates to CASSFRQGRGTEAFF.